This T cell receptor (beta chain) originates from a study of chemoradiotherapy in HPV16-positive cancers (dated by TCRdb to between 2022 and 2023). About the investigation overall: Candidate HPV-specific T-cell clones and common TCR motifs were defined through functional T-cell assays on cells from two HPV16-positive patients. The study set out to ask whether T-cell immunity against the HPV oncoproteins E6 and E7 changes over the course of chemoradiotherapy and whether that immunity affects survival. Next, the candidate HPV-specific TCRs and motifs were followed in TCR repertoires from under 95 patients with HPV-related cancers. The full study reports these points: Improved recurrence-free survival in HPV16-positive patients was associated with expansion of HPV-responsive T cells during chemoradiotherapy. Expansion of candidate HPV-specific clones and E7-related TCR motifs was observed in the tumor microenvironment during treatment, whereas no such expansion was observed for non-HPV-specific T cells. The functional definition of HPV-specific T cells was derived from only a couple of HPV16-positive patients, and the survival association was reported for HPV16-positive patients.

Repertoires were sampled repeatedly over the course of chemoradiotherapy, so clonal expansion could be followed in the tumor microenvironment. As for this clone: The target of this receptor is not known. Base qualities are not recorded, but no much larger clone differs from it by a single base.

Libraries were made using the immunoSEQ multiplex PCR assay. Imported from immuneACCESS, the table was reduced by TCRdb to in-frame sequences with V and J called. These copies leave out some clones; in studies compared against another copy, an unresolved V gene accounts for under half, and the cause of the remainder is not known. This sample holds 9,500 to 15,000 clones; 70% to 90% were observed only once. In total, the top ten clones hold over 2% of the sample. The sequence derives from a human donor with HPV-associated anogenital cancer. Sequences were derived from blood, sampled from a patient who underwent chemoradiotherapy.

The CDR3 reads as follows: CASSRGTDNQPQHF. The nucleotide sequence is TGCGCCAGCAGCCGTGGGACAGACAATCAGCCCCAGCATTTT. The V and J segments used are TRBV4-1 and TRBJ1-5; 7 bases in the middle match TRBD1. The CDR3, from cysteine to phenylalanine, totals 14 residues. The read is trimmed to its CDR3 DNA, 42 bases read in frame from base 1. CDR1 and CDR2, per the germline V gene, are MGHRA and YSYEKL. V and J are trimmed by 4 bases and 3 bases, and the gene matches miss 3 bases of the junction.